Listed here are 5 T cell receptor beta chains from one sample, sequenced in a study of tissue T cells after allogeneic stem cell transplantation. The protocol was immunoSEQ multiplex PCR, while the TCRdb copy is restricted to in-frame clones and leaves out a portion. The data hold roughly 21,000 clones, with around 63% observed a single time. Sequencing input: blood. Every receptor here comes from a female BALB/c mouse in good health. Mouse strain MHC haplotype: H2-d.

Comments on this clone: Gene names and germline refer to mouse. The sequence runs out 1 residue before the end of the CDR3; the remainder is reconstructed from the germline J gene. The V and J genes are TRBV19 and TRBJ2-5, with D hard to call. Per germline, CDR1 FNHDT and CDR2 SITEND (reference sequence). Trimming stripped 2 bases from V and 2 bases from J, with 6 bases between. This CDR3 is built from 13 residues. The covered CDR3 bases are TGTGCCAGCAGTATCGACTCCCAAGACACCCAGTAC. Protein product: CASSIDSQDTQY. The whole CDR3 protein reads CASSIDSQDTQYF.

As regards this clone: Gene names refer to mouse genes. The part of the CDR3 DNA that was read is TGTGCCAGCGGTGGACAGGGATACTATGCTGAGCAGTTC. Translation gives CASGGQGYYAEQF. The CDR3 as a whole reads CASGGQGYYAEQFF. This sequence joins TRBV13-2 and TRBJ2-1, with 7 bases fitting TRBD1. The CDR3 goes on 1 residue after the read ends, and that part is filled in from the germline J gene. The germline V gene has CDR1 NNHNN and CDR2 SYGAGS (reference sequence). This CDR3 has 14 residues. V lost 3 bases to trimming and J lost 2 bases; unmatched junction nucleotides: 2.

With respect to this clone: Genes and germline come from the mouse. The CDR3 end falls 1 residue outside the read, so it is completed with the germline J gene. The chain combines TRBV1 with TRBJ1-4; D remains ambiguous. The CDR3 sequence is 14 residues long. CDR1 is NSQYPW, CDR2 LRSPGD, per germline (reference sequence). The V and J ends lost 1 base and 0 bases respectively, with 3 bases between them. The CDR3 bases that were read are TGCACCTGCAGTGCAGCCATTTCCAACGAAAGATTATTT. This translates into CTCSAAISNERLF. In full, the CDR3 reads CTCSAAISNERLFF.

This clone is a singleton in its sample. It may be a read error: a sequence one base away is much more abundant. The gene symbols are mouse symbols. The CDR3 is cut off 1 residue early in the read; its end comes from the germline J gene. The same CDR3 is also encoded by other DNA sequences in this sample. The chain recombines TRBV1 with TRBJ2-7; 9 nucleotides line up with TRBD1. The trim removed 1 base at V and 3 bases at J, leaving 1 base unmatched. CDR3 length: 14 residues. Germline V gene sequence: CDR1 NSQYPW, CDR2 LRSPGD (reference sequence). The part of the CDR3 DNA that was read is TGCACCTGCAGTGCAGTGACAGGGGGCTATGAACAGTAC. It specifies CTCSAVTGGYEQY. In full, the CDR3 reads CTCSAVTGGYEQYF.

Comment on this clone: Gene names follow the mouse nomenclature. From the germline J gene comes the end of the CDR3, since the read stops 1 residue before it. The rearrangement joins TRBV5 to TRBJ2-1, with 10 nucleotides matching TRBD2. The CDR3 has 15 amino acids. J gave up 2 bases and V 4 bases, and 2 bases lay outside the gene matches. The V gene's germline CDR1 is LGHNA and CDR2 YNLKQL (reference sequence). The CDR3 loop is CASSPGTGDYAEQFF. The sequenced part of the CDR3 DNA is TGTGCCAGCAGCCCCGGGACTGGGGACTATGCTGAGCAGTTC.